This T cell receptor (beta chain) was identified during a study of blood T cells in healthy people across ages. General study points: The study could not conclusively compare naive and antigen-experienced cells, given its unsorted PBMCs.

A note on this clonotype: The target antigen is unknown. This may arise from a read error, as a much more abundant clone is one base away.

Donors were systemically healthy Caucasian individuals from Russia aged roughly 6 to 100 years. Germline V gene data show CDR1 as DFQATT and CDR2 as SNEGSKA (reference sequence). The CDR3 has 14 amino acids. The V gene end was trimmed by 6 bases and the J gene end by 9 bases; junction bases not matched to a gene: 11. Together with a sample-barcoded 5' primer, a J-beta primer mix was included in a second PCR lasting roughly 7 to 11 cycles. TCRdb called the 5' RACE reads again in MiXCR, with one record for every CDR3 protein. The sample has some 890,000 distinct CDR3 sequences, approximately 32% seen once. Separately, the same data were catalogued under a study of T cells of mothers and their children. That investigation notes: The TCR beta CDR3 read count exceeded 8.5 million for each mother and was some 3.1 million for each child. Overlap in related mother-child pairs always slightly exceeded unrelated pairs, never significantly.

This TCR was recovered from a woman in her thirties or forties in good health. This chain connects TRBV20-1 to TRBJ2-1; 10 positions match TRBD2. The sample consisted of blood. The CDR3: CSARPGLACGEQFF. The DNA for the CDR3 is TGCAGTGCAAGGCCGGGACTAGCGTGCGGTGAGCAGTTCTTC.